A single sample gave rise to the 12 T cell receptor beta chains below, sequenced in a study of CD8 T cells in Susac syndrome. RNA in amounts of about 0.45 to 1 ug was reverse transcribed with random hexamers. MiXCR, run by TCRdb on the immunoSEQ multiplex PCR reads, gives a single entry per CDR3 protein. The data hold some 200,000 distinct CDR3 sequences, with just under 95% observed a single time. Source material: CD8+ T cells from PBMCs. These receptors were obtained from a human donor with Susac syndrome.

CDR3 nucleotide sequence: TGTGCCAGCTCTGCCTCTGGTTGGGAGACCCAGTACTTC. This codes for CASSASGWETQYF. This sequence joins TRBV9 and TRBJ2-5; D not resolved. The CDR3 consists of 13 residues. Germline loops: CDR1 SGDLS, CDR2 YYNGEE. The V end was cut by 7 bases, the J end by 5 bases, with 15 bases between. Complete variable domain (other parts from reference TRBV9 and TRBJ2-5): DSGVTQTPKHLITATGQRVTLRCSPRSGDLSVYWYQQSLDQGLQFLIQYYNGEERAKGNILERFSAQQFPDLHSELNLSSLELGDSALYFCASSASGWETQYFGPGTRLLVL.

This chain uses TRBV7-9 with TRBJ2-1; D tentatively fits TRBD1 or TRBD2 (5 bases each). V was trimmed by 5 bases and J by 5 bases, leaving 13 bases between them. This CDR3 comprises 14 residues. Germline CDR1 is SEHNR and CDR2 is FQNEAQ (reference sequence). In DNA, the CDR3 is TGTGCCAGCAGCCAGGGACGCAGCAACAATGAGCAGTTCTTC. Its protein is CASSQGRSNNEQFF.

CDR3 nucleotide sequence: TGTGCCACCAGCAGAGATCGCCGCGACGCAGGCACAGATACGCAGTATTTT. Residues: CATSRDRRDAGTDTQYF. This chain connects TRBV15 to TRBJ2-3; D remains unclear. The CDR3 spans 17 residues. Trimming removed 0 bases at V and 1 base at J, with 14 bases between. Germline V lookup: CDR1 LNHNV, CDR2 YYDKDF (reference sequence).

In this sample, this clonotype turned up once. The chain is built from TRBV12-3 or TRBV12-4 and TRBJ2-7; D might be TRBD2 (6 bases). V was clipped by 5 bases and J by 6 bases, with 23 bases between them. The CDR3 is 16 residues long. The CDR3 sequence is CASSRSPSLTSIEQYF. The DNA for the CDR3 is TGTGCCAGCAGTCGATCGCCGTCCTTAACTAGCATCGAGCAGTACTTC.

The chain recombines TRBV12-5 with TRBJ2-7; D gene ambiguous. Germline CDR1 is LGHNT and CDR2 is FRNRAP. The CDR3 is 11 amino acids. V gave up 2 bases and J gave up 5 bases, with 4 bases separating them. Written as DNA, the CDR3 is TGTGCTAGTGGTTTGTTAGACGAGCAGTACTTC. It codes for CASGLLDEQYF.

The chain combines TRBV11-1 with TRBJ2-3; D could derive from TRBD1 or TRBD2 (6 bases each). The CDR3 contains 21 residues. CDR1 is SGHAT and CDR2 is FQDESV in the germline V gene (reference sequence). The ends were cut back, 3 bases at V and 0 bases at J, with 28 bases in the middle. The CDR3: CASSFHAEGDSPFSSTDTQYF. The CDR3 region has the DNA TGTGCCAGCAGCTTTCACGCAGAGGGGGACTCTCCGTTCTCAAGCACAGATACGCAGTATTTT.

The rearrangement joins TRBV12-3 or TRBV12-4 to TRBJ2-5; D is undetermined. The ends were cut back, 5 bases at V and 2 bases at J, with 18 bases in the middle. The CDR3 has 16 amino acids. The CDR3 sequence is CASSLSLLSTQETQYF. In DNA, the CDR3 is TGTGCCAGCAGTCTATCCTTACTAAGTACACAAGAGACCCAGTACTTC.

The rearrangement links TRBV12-3 or TRBV12-4 to TRBJ1-1; TRBD1 is a possible D gene (6 bases). The CDR3 contains 14 residues. Deletions cut 5 bases from V and 6 bases from J, with 16 bases between. CDR3 sequence reads: CASSTYTRTAEAFF. The CDR3 DNA reads TGTGCCAGCAGTACTTATACCCGGACAGCTGAAGCTTTCTTT.

The genes are TRBV15 and TRBJ1-6, with TRBD1 as a possible D gene (5 bases). CDR1 is LNHNV, CDR2 YYDKDF, per germline (reference sequence). Deletions cut 11 bases from V and 9 bases from J, with 23 bases between. CDR3 size: 15 residues. The CDR3 protein is CAPKAGQGWSSPLHF. CDR3 in DNA: TGTGCCCCCAAGGCGGGCCAGGGTTGGAGTTCACCCCTCCACTTT.

The chain carries TRBV11-2 and TRBJ2-2, with no clear D. This CDR3 comprises 15 residues. Germline V gene sequence: CDR1 SGHAT, CDR2 FQNNGV. The ends were cut back, 0 bases at V and 8 bases at J, with 13 bases in the middle. The CDR3 protein is CASSLDYTLSGELFF. The CDR3, as DNA: TGTGCCAGCAGCTTAGATTATACCCTGTCTGGGGAGCTGTTTTTT.

The rearrangement uses TRBV7-3 and TRBJ2-5; 10 bases match TRBD2. Germline values: CDR1 SGHTA, CDR2 FQGTGA. There are 15 residues in the CDR3. The V gene end was trimmed by 4 bases and the J gene end by 5 bases; junction bases not matched to a gene: 7. CDR3 sequence: CASSSSGSVSETQYF. Written as DNA, the CDR3 is TGTGCCAGCAGCTCTAGCGGGAGTGTGTCTGAGACCCAGTACTTC.

The chain recombines TRBV3-1 with TRBJ2-3, with TRBD2 matching 7 bases. The CDR3 length is 17 residues. Germline CDR1 LGHDT, CDR2 YNNKEL (reference sequence). After removal of 0 bases from V and 0 bases from J, the junction contained 6 bases not matched to a gene. CDR3 region: CASSQDGSGASTDTQYF. The CDR3 DNA follows: TGTGCCAGCAGCCAAGATGGGAGCGGGGCGAGCACAGATACGCAGTATTTT.